Shown below are 24 T cell receptor beta chains from a single sample sequenced in a study of shared clonotypes between healthy human individuals. The table came from immunoSEQ multiplex PCR; TCRdb's copy has only in-frame clones and leaves some out. This sample has fewer than 650,000 clones; roughly four fifths occur once, and the top ten carry about 12%. The sequencing input was PBMCs. These receptor sequences come from a woman between 40 and 55 years old in good health. Some clones in this sample may be carry-over from other donors' samples.

V gene TRBV4-2 combines with J gene TRBJ2-5, with no clear D. V dropped 0 bases and J dropped 5 bases, with 10 bases sitting between them. The CDR3 covers 14 residues. CDR1 and CDR2 from the germline V gene are LGHNA and YNFKEQ. This chain's CDR3 is CASSQEWSAETQYF. The CDR3 DNA is TGTGCCAGCAGCCAAGAGTGGAGCGCGGAGACCCAGTACTTC.

J is TRBJ1-2 and V is TRBV4-2; 11 bases agree with TRBD1. Germline V gene data show CDR1 as LGHNA and CDR2 as YNFKEQ. The ends lost 3 bases at V and 6 bases at J; junction bases unmatched: 9. The CDR3 runs to 16 residues. In nucleotides, the CDR3 is TGTGCCAGCAGCCACCGCGGGACAGGGGGAAGGAATGGCTACACCTTC. As protein: CASSHRGTGGRNGYTF.

The genes are TRBV5-1 and TRBJ2-1; TRBD1 agrees at 11 bases. The germline V gene has CDR1 SGHRS and CDR2 YFSETQ. This CDR3 spans 13 amino acids. With 4 bases clipped from V and 15 bases from J, the junction kept 9 bases outside the gene matches. The CDR3 coding sequence is TGCGCCAGCAGCACCGGACAGGGGGCGCTTCTGTTCTTC. It codes for CASSTGQGALLFF.

The chain combines TRBV7-9 with TRBJ1-5, with D hard to call. Per the germline V gene, CDR1 is SEHNR and CDR2 is FQNEAQ (reference sequence). V was pared by 5 bases and J by 2 bases, with 13 bases between. The CDR3 loop spans 15 amino acids. The CDR3 loop is CASSQGNIGNQPQHF. For the CDR3, the DNA is TGTGCCAGCAGCCAAGGTAACATTGGCAATCAGCCCCAGCATTTT.

This clone was observed once. The chain uses TRBV10-1 and TRBJ2-5; D is undetermined. The end of the DNA aligns better with TRBJ2-7, so the J call may be wrong. The CDR3 totals 14 residues. The V gene's germline CDR1 is WNHNN and CDR2 SYGVQD (reference sequence). DNA of the CDR3: TGCGCCAGCAGTGAGGGGCAGGACCTATACGAGCAGTACTTC. It yields the protein CASSEGQDLYEQYF.

The CDR3 loop reads CAWSLTPNTGELFF. CDR3 DNA: TGTGCCTGGAGTCTAACCCCAAACACCGGGGAGCTGTTTTTT. The chain employs TRBV30 and TRBJ2-2; D gene uncertain. CDR3 length equals 14 residues. CDR1 is GTSNPN and CDR2 is SVGIG in the germline V gene (reference sequence). The V end was cut by 2 bases, the J end by 2 bases, with 9 bases between.

The J gene is TRBJ2-3, the V gene TRBV4-3, with 9 nucleotides matching TRBD1. CDR1 LGHNA and CDR2 YSLEER come from the germline V gene. The CDR3 sequence is 15 residues long. Trimming removed 1 base from V and 5 bases from J; junction bases left unmatched: 4. The CDR3 DNA reads TGCGCCAGCAGCCAAGGGACAGGGGTTGTAGATACGCAGTATTTT. Translated, it gives CASSQGTGVVDTQYF.

The genes are TRBV27 and TRBJ1-5, with 11 bases lining up with TRBD1. This CDR3 spans 15 amino acids. Germline V gene sequence: CDR1 MNHEY, CDR2 SMNVEV (reference sequence). V lost 5 bases and J lost 5; bases outside the gene matches: 5. Here the CDR3 DNA reads TGTGCCAGCAGTGAAGGGACAGGGGGATATCAGCCCCAGCATTTT. Translation: CASSEGTGGYQPQHF.

V gene TRBV7-8 combines with J gene TRBJ2-2; D unresolved. CDR1 and CDR2 (germline): SGHVS, FQNEAQ. The CDR3 contains 15 residues. Trimming left V 2 bases short and J 2 bases short, with 9 bases between. The CDR3 sequence is CASSLQLPNTGELFF. The CDR3 DNA sequence: TGTGCCAGCAGCTTACAACTTCCTAACACCGGGGAGCTGTTTTTT.

The chain is built from TRBV10-2 and TRBJ2-1; 11 bases are a match to TRBD1. The junction had 13 bases not matched to a gene; V was cut back by 6 bases and J by 6 bases. Germline V gene lookup returns CDR1 WSHSY and CDR2 SAAADI. This CDR3 spans 17 amino acids. The CDR3 loop is CASRGGQGAMRVNEQFF. In DNA, the CDR3 is TGCGCCAGCAGGGGAGGACAGGGGGCGATGAGAGTCAATGAGCAGTTCTTC.

This chain joins TRBV7-9 and TRBJ2-5; 7 bases are a match to TRBD2. Germline CDR1 reads SEHNR; CDR2 reads FQNEAQ (reference sequence). Germline trimming cut 8 bases from V and 1 base from J; bases unmatched to any gene: 4. This CDR3 region has 13 residues. For the CDR3, the DNA is TGTGCCAGCCGGGGCGGGGGCCAAGAGACCCAGTACTTC. It translates to CASRGGGQETQYF.

This sequence joins TRBV28 and TRBJ2-3; possible D gene TRBD2, 6 bases. The CDR3 spans 16 residues. Germline CDR1 is MDHEN and CDR2 is SYDVKM. V shed 3 bases and J shed 2 bases, with 15 bases lying between them. The CDR3 spells CASSFNRERITDTQYF. Here the CDR3 DNA reads TGTGCCAGCAGTTTTAACCGGGAGCGAATCACAGATACGCAGTATTTT.

V is TRBV9 and J is TRBJ1-1, with a possible D match to TRBD1 (6 bases). Germline values: CDR1 SGDLS, CDR2 YYNGEE. Trimming left V 0 bases short and J 1 base short, with 10 bases between. This CDR3 has 15 residues. The CDR3 sequence is CASSVVQGSNTEAFF. In DNA form, the CDR3 reads TGTGCCAGCAGCGTAGTACAGGGATCGAACACTGAAGCTTTCTTT.

The chain combines TRBV7-8 with TRBJ2-1, with D tentatively TRBD2 (6 bases). Germline V lookup: CDR1 SGHVS, CDR2 FQNEAQ. There are 16 residues in the CDR3. Trimming cost V 5 bases and J 0 bases, with 14 bases left between them. The DNA for the CDR3 is TGTGCCAGCAGCCCGAGTGCCGGGAGCTCCTACAATGAGCAGTTCTTC. This codes for CASSPSAGSSYNEQFF.

The table lists this clone with many counts. This sequence joins TRBV15 and TRBJ1-2; D gene unclear. Deletions cut 6 bases from V and 5 bases from J, with 7 bases between. The germline V gene has CDR1 LNHNV and CDR2 YYDKDF (reference sequence). This CDR3 is 11 amino acids long. The CDR3 loop reads CATREGYGYTF. As DNA, the CDR3 is TGTGCCACCAGAGAAGGGTATGGCTACACCTTC. Variable domain in full (rest from reference TRBV15 and TRBJ1-2): DAMVIQNPRYQVTQFGKPVTLSCSQTLNHNVMYWYQQKSSQAPKLLFHYYDKDFNNEADTPDNFQSRRPNTSFCFLDIRSPGLGDTAMYLCATREGYGYTFGSGTRLTVV.

The CDR3 DNA follows: TGCGCCAGCAGCTATAGCGGGAGAACAGATACGCAGTATTTT. Residues: CASSYSGRTDTQYF. The chain has TRBV5-1 and TRBJ2-3, with 9 nucleotides matching TRBD2. Unmatched junction bases numbered 2, after V lost 3 bases and J lost 3 bases. Germline loops: CDR1 SGHRS, CDR2 YFSETQ. The CDR3 is 14 amino acids.

The V and J genes are TRBV11-2 and TRBJ1-2; 7 bases agree with TRBD1. Unmatched junction bases numbered 4, after V lost 2 bases and J lost 4 bases. Germline-derived CDR1 and CDR2 are SGHAT and FQNNGV. The CDR3 consists of 14 residues. Written as DNA, the CDR3 is TGTGCCAGCAGCTTACGACAGGGAGGCTATGGCTACACCTTC. Protein product: CASSLRQGGYGYTF.

About this clone: The same CDR3 can be traced to other DNA sequences in this sample. This sequence joins TRBV6-1 and TRBJ2-2, with D possibly TRBD1 on 6 matching bases. Germline V lookup: CDR1 MNHNS, CDR2 SASEGT. The V and J ends lost 7 bases and 2 bases respectively, with 11 bases between them. The CDR3 loop spans 14 amino acids. The CDR3 region has the DNA TGTGCCAGCACCTGGGGGACAAACACCGGGGAGCTGTTTTTT. Translation gives CASTWGTNTGELFF.

This clone was observed once. The chain joins TRBV4-3 to TRBJ1-2, with TRBD1 matching over 8 bases. CDR1 is LGHNA, CDR2 YSLEER, per germline. Losses at the gene ends were 3 bases for V and 6 bases for J; bases not matched to a gene: 6. The CDR3 is 14 amino acids. The CDR3 region is CASSHGGQGHGYTF. CDR3 coding DNA: TGCGCCAGCAGCCATGGCGGACAGGGACATGGCTACACCTTC.

The chain joins TRBV5-6 to TRBJ2-3, with 8 bases aligning to TRBD2. With 0 bases clipped from V and 2 bases from J, the junction kept 11 bases outside the gene matches. Germline V gene lookup returns CDR1 SGHDT and CDR2 YYEEEE. The CDR3 length is 18 residues. CDR3 in amino acids: CASSLGGVLAGATDTQYF. As DNA, the CDR3 is TGTGCCAGCAGCTTGGGCGGGGTCCTAGCGGGCGCCACAGATACGCAGTATTTT.

The chain uses TRBV28 and TRBJ2-3; D is unresolved. The V end was cut by 5 bases, the J end by 1 base, with 13 bases between. CDR1 is MDHEN and CDR2 is SYDVKM in the germline V gene. This CDR3 region has 15 residues. As DNA, the CDR3 is TGTGCCAGCAGTACCACAAGGGCAGGCACAGATACGCAGTATTTT. It translates to CASSTTRAGTDTQYF.

In its sample, this clone was seen once. V is TRBV7-8 and J is TRBJ1-1; 8 bases align to TRBD1. The germline V gene has CDR1 SGHVS and CDR2 FQNEAQ. The V and J ends lost 6 bases and 4 bases, in that order; junction bases with no gene match: 7. CDR3 length: 14 residues. The CDR3, as DNA: TGTGCCAGCAGTCTGAGACAGGGGTTCACTGAAGCTTTCTTT. It codes for CASSLRQGFTEAFF.

This clone was observed a handful of times. The chain uses TRBV29-1 and TRBJ1-4; TRBD1 is a possible D gene (6 bases). CDR1 is SQVTM and CDR2 is ANQGSEA in the germline V gene. The V end was cut by 7 bases, the J end by 0 bases, with 18 bases between. The length of the CDR3 is 16 residues. CDR3 coding DNA: TGCAGCGCCACACAGGGCTCGATTGCAACTAATGAAAAACTGTTTTTT. Its translation is CSATQGSIATNEKLFF.

This clone was seen once. The DNA for the CDR3 is TGTGCCAGCAGCTTGGGGGGGGACACCTACTATGGCTACACCTTC. It translates to CASSLGGDTYYGYTF. This chain uses TRBV5-4 with TRBJ1-2, with D maybe TRBD1 (6 bases). The CDR3 spans 15 residues. Between the trimmed V and J ends, which lost 0 bases and 3 bases, there was a span of 12 bases. Germline V gene data show CDR1 as SGHNT and CDR2 as YYREEE (reference sequence).